The 27 T cell receptor beta chains below come from one sample, sequenced in a study of beta chain features in type 1 diabetes. Points from the study as a whole: Type 1 diabetes patients had TCRB CDR3s that were shorter (moderately but significantly so) in all four CD4+ subsets.

Their recognized antigens are unknown. Of the isolated RNA, all was reverse transcribed, and so the sequenced material was expressed TCRB transcripts. The method was immunoSEQ multiplex PCR; TCRdb's version includes in-frame clones alone and lacks a portion of them. The sample holds 300,000 or so clones, 13% seen once. The sequenced material came from naive CD4+ T cells from blood. The source is a woman aged 18-29 years with type 1 diabetes.

This clone has only a few counts. The chain has TRBV29-1 and TRBJ1-1, with D maybe TRBD1 (5 bases). This CDR3 region has 15 residues. V gave up 6 bases and J gave up 4 bases, with 21 bases separating them. Germline CDR1 and CDR2: SQVTM and ANQGSEA. CDR3 loop: CSVAIHPSGGTEAFF. The CDR3 bases are TGCAGCGTCGCTATTCACCCCTCCGGGGGCACTGAAGCTTTCTTT.

The chain links TRBV30 to TRBJ2-3; perhaps TRBD2 as D (5 bases). V was shortened by 2 bases and J by 13 bases, with 13 bases between the two germline ends. Germline CDR1 and CDR2: GTSNPN and SVGIG (reference sequence). The CDR3 is 11 amino acids. CDR3 sequence: CAWSTGTREYF. For the CDR3, the DNA is TGTGCCTGGAGTACCGGCACGAGGGAGTATTTT.

V and J are TRBV18 and TRBJ1-5; perhaps TRBD1 as D (6 bases). The CDR3 has 15 residues. Germline V gene data show CDR1 as KGHSH and CDR2 as LQKENI. Trimming pared 6 bases from V and 7 bases from J, leaving 19 bases between. This CDR3 reads CASSLNSGARQPQHF. The CDR3 DNA sequence: TGTGCCAGCTCCCTCAACTCAGGGGCTAGGCAGCCCCAGCATTTT.

The chain uses TRBV30 and TRBJ2-6; D is unclear. Trimming took 4 bases from V and 4 from J, leaving 11 bases between them. CDR3 length: 14 amino acids. The V gene's germline CDR1 is GTSNPN and CDR2 SVGIG (reference sequence). The CDR3 DNA follows: TGTGCCTGGATCGCGACAACAGGGGCCAACGTCCTGACTTTC. Amino acid sequence: CAWIATTGANVLTF. The full variable domain, rest sourced from reference TRBV30 and TRBJ2-6, is SQTIHQWPATLVQPVGSPLSLECTVEGTSNPNLYWYRQAAGRGLQLLFYSVGIGQISSEVPQNLSASRPQDRQFILSSKKLLLSDSGFYLCAWIATTGANVLTFGAGSRLTVL.

This clone was seen only once. The chain combines TRBV5-6 with TRBJ2-1; TRBD2 matches 7 bases. This CDR3 contains 15 residues. The V gene's germline CDR1 is SGHDT and CDR2 YYEEEE. V was clipped by 4 bases and J by 5 bases; unmatched bases: 9. DNA of the CDR3: TGTGCCAGCAGCCCCCGTCGCGGGAGTCACAATGAGCAGTTCTTC. Its translation is CASSPRRGSHNEQFF.

CDR3 DNA sequence: TGTGCCAGCAGTCCGGGACTAGCGGTGGCAGATACGCAGTATTTT. Translation gives CASSPGLAVADTQYF. This chain links TRBV6-5 with TRBJ2-3, with 11 positions matching TRBD2. The CDR3 spans 15 residues. Germline assignment: CDR1 MNHEY and CDR2 SVGAGI. The trim removed 5 bases at V and 4 bases at J, leaving 5 bases unmatched.

This clone was observed a few times. This chain joins TRBV2 and TRBJ1-2; perhaps TRBD1 as D (5 bases). Trimming left V 6 bases short and J 5 bases short, with 7 bases between. CDR3 size: 11 residues. Germline CDR1 and CDR2: SNHLY and FYNNEI. CDR3 nucleotides: TGTGCCAGCAGGACAGCATATGGCTACACCTTC. Its translation is CASRTAYGYTF.

The chain recombines TRBV6-5 with TRBJ1-1; 11 bases agree with TRBD1. This CDR3 region has 14 residues. Unmatched junction bases numbered 4, after V lost 5 bases and J lost 5 bases. Germline V lookup: CDR1 MNHEY, CDR2 SVGAGI. In nucleotides, the CDR3 is TGTGCCAGCAGTGGACAGGGGGCCCTAACTGAAGCTTTCTTT. Its protein is CASSGQGALTEAFF.

This clone has a handful of counts. The chain employs TRBV6-1 and TRBJ2-1, with 7 bases matching TRBD2. This CDR3 comprises 15 residues. Unmatched junction bases numbered 8, after V lost 8 bases and J lost 1 base. Germline-derived CDR1 and CDR2 are MNHNS and SASEGT. CDR3: CASGKRGVSYNEQFF. CDR3 in DNA: TGTGCCAGCGGTAAGCGGGGTGTGTCCTACAATGAGCAGTTCTTC.

This clone occurred a few times. The chain couples TRBV5-1 to TRBJ2-7; 9 positions agree with TRBD1. Trimming took 2 bases from V and 1 from J; bases not matched to a gene: 4. Per the germline V gene, CDR1 is SGHRS and CDR2 is YFSETQ. CDR3 size: 15 residues. The CDR3 here is CASSFWTGVSYEQYF. In DNA, the CDR3 is TGCGCCAGCAGCTTTTGGACAGGGGTGTCCTACGAGCAGTACTTC.

The chain couples TRBV15 to TRBJ2-1, with 10 bases lining up with TRBD2. The CDR3 covers 14 residues. Per germline, CDR1 LNHNV and CDR2 YYDKDF (reference sequence). J was trimmed by 8 bases and V by 1 base; bases with no gene match: 2. CDR3: CATSRGGTSDEQFF. The DNA of the CDR3 is TGTGCCACCAGCAGAGGAGGGACTAGCGATGAGCAGTTCTTC.

This clone has at least ten counts. The chain employs TRBV18 and TRBJ2-1; TRBD1 matches at 7 bases. The CDR3 runs 14 residues. CDR1 is KGHSH and CDR2 is LQKENI in the germline V gene. V lost 3 bases to trimming and J lost 10 bases; unmatched junction nucleotides: 9. CDR3 bases: TGTGCCAGCTCACCGCGGACAGGAGAGGAGGAGCAGTTCTTC. This codes for CASSPRTGEEEQFF.

This chain joins TRBV28 and TRBJ2-4; TRBD2 matches 13 bases. Germline CDR1 MDHEN, CDR2 SYDVKM. V trimming: 5 bases; J trimming: 0 bases; junction bases outside the gene matches: 7. CDR3 length: 18 amino acids. The DNA of the CDR3 is TGTGCCAGCAGTCGACTAGCGGGAGGATGGATAGCCAAAAACATTCAGTACTTC. Translated, it gives CASSRLAGGWIAKNIQYF.

This clone was observed a few times. The genes are TRBV9 and TRBJ2-7, with 10 bases aligning to TRBD2. This CDR3 comprises 16 residues. CDR1 and CDR2 from the germline V gene are SGDLS and YYNGEE. The ends lost 3 bases at V and 5 bases at J; junction bases unmatched: 11. This CDR3 is CASSGSGGGGGHEQYF. CDR3 DNA: TGTGCCAGCAGCGGCAGCGGGGGGGGAGGCGGCCACGAGCAGTACTTC.

This clone was found a few times. The chain carries TRBV28 and TRBJ2-1, with TRBD2 matching over 7 bases. The CDR3 has 13 residues. The germline V gene encodes CDR1 MDHEN and CDR2 SYDVKM. V shed 4 bases and J 7 bases; nucleotides not matched to a gene: 4. The CDR3 reads CASSSLGGNEQFF. CDR3 in DNA: TGTGCCAGCAGTTCCCTCGGGGGGAATGAGCAGTTCTTC.

The chain employs TRBV19 and TRBJ1-5, with D possibly TRBD1 on 5 matching bases. The CDR3 consists of 15 residues. Germline V CDR1 and CDR2: LNHDA, SQIVND (reference sequence). V was clipped by 7 bases and J by 2 bases, with 15 bases between them. The CDR3 coding sequence is TGTGCCAGTATTGCAGGGTGGGGTGGCAATCAGCCCCAGCATTTT. Its protein is CASIAGWGGNQPQHF.

This sequence joins TRBV6-6 and TRBJ2-7, with TRBD2 matching over 10 bases. V lost 5 bases to trimming and J lost 0 bases; unmatched junction nucleotides: 4. Germline CDR1 reads MNHNY; CDR2 reads SVGAGI (reference sequence). CDR3 length equals 15 residues. The CDR3 reads CASSQLAGYSYEQYF. The CDR3 nucleotides are TGTGCCAGCAGTCAACTAGCGGGATACTCCTACGAGCAGTACTTC.

There are a few counts of this clone. The J gene is TRBJ2-7, the V gene TRBV21-1; TRBD1, the table's D call, was not compared with the DNA. TRBV21-1 is designated a pseudogene. The CDR3 length is 15 residues. CDR3 bases: TGTGCCAGCACCCTCCGGGACAGGGGGCTTAACGAGCAGTACGTC. Translated, it gives CASTLRDRGLNEQYV.

The chain links TRBV9 to TRBJ2-1, with D unclear. Germline V CDR1 and CDR2: SGDLS, YYNGEE. This CDR3 has 15 amino acids. V dropped 1 base and J dropped 3 bases, with 11 bases sitting between them. The CDR3 coding sequence is TGTGCCAGCAGCGTAAGTATTGGCAGCTACAATGAGCAGTTCTTC. Protein: CASSVSIGSYNEQFF.

This clone was detected only a few times. This chain connects TRBV23-1 to TRBJ2-2; D possibly corresponds to TRBD2 (6 bases). TRBV23-1 is classed as an ORF, of uncertain function. The CDR3 is 15 amino acids. V was clipped by 6 bases and J by 3 bases, with 14 bases between them. The CDR3 DNA sequence: TGCGCCAGCAGACTCCCTAGCGCAGACACCGGGGAGCTGTTTTTT. This gives the protein CASRLPSADTGELFF.

The chain has TRBV7-3 and TRBJ2-5, with 14 bases matching TRBD2. With V trimmed by 1 base and J by 5 bases, 9 bases remained unmatched. The CDR3 runs to 18 residues. Germline CDR1 SGHTA, CDR2 FQGTGA. The CDR3 DNA reads as TGTGCCAGCAGCTTAAATGGCTACGGGACTAGCGGGAGTGAGACCCAGTACTTC. This encodes CASSLNGYGTSGSETQYF.

This clone came up a few times. This sequence joins TRBV29-1 and TRBJ1-2; 9 bases agree with TRBD1. This CDR3 has 13 amino acids. The V gene's germline CDR1 is SQVTM and CDR2 ANQGSEA. V shed 7 bases and J 2 bases; nucleotides not matched to a gene: 5. CDR3 nucleotides: TGCAGCGCCGGGGACAGGGTAAACTATGGCTACACCTTC. Amino acid sequence: CSAGDRVNYGYTF.

The rearrangement links TRBV15 to TRBJ2-5; perhaps TRBD1 as D (5 bases). V lost 0 bases, J lost 2 bases, and 10 bases lay in between. The CDR3 length is 15 residues. Germline-derived CDR1 and CDR2 are LNHNV and YYDKDF (reference sequence). Here the CDR3 reads CATSRDPTGQETQYF. The CDR3 nucleotides are TGTGCCACCAGCAGAGATCCCACAGGTCAAGAGACCCAGTACTTC.

There are a few counts of this clone. The rearrangement links TRBV15 to TRBJ1-4; 11 bases map to TRBD1. This CDR3 comprises 14 residues. Germline-derived CDR1 and CDR2 are LNHNV and YYDKDF (reference sequence). Trimming cost V 6 bases and J 8 bases; bases outside gene matches: 5. The CDR3 DNA reads as TGTGCCACCAGATTGGACAGGGGGCGAGAAAAACTGTTTTTT. Residues: CATRLDRGREKLFF. Full variable domain (rest looked up from reference TRBV15 and TRBJ1-4): DAMVIQNPRYQVTQFGKPVTLSCSQTLNHNVMYWYQQKSSQAPKLLFHYYDKDFNNEADTPDNFQSRRPNTSFCFLDIRSPGLGDTAMYLCATRLDRGREKLFFGSGTQLSVL.

The gene calls are TRBV9 and TRBJ1-5, with 7 bases lining up with TRBD1. With V trimmed by 2 bases and J by 6 bases, 5 bases remained unmatched. Germline CDR1 reads SGDLS; CDR2 reads YYNGEE. The length of the CDR3 is 14 residues. CDR3 DNA sequence: TGTGCCAGCAGCGTGTCAGGGGGAAGTCAGCCCCAGCATTTT. It translates to CASSVSGGSQPQHF.

V gene TRBV6-5 combines with J gene TRBJ2-6, with a weak D call TRBD2 (6 bases). The germline V gene has CDR1 MNHEY and CDR2 SVGAGI. The germline V and J ends were trimmed by 0 bases and 4 bases, with 10 bases remaining between them. This CDR3 contains 16 residues. CDR3 nucleotides: TGTGCCAGCAGTTACTCGGGGGGATCCGGGGCCAACGTCCTGACTTTC. It specifies CASSYSGGSGANVLTF.

The J gene is TRBJ1-1, the V gene TRBV30, with D perhaps TRBD1 (5 bases). The CDR3 extends over 16 amino acids. The ends were cut back, 0 bases at V and 1 base at J, with 15 bases in the middle. Looked up from germline, CDR1 is GTSNPN and CDR2 is SVGIG (reference sequence). CDR3 bases: TGTGCCTGGAGTGTACGAGTAGTCCAGGGGAACACTGAAGCTTTCTTT. It specifies CAWSVRVVQGNTEAFF.